The T cell receptor beta chain under discussion was sequenced for a study of CD8 T cells in ankylosing spondylitis (dated by TCRdb to 2017 to 2019). The study in broad terms: The study profiled T cell receptor beta repertoires in healthy donors and ankylosing spondylitis patients to find disease-linked TCR variants. The full study cohort was made up of about two dozen ankylosing spondylitis patients and fewer than 120 healthy donors. Peripheral blood was sampled, and synovial fluid was additionally collected from ankylosing spondylitis patients.

This clonotype was counted ten times or more. There is no known antigen for this receptor. No much larger clone is present one base from it, and per-base qualities are unavailable. The germline V gene supplies CDR1 MNHNS and CDR2 SASEGT. From cysteine to phenylalanine, the CDR3 is 14 amino acids long. Only the CDR3 portion is preserved as DNA: 42 bases, with reading frame beginning at the first base. V was cut back by 7 bases and J by 7 bases, leaving a gap of 20 bases between them. General study outcomes and caveats: Blood from ankylosing spondylitis patients appeared to be characterized by a TCR beta motif composed of under 10 highly homologous amino acid variants. Some motif variants were previously reported in synovial fluid and blood of reactive arthritis patients, suggesting common disease-initiation mechanisms. The disease-linked clones had a CD8+ phenotype and were found at relatively low frequencies in peripheral blood. Significant enrichment of the disease-linked clones was reported in matched synovial fluid samples from ankylosing spondylitis patients.

The data were produced on an Illumina HiSeq 2500. TCR beta libraries were prepared by quantitative 5'-RACE with molecular barcodes. In the paper's pipeline: A new computational method based on a probabilistic model of VDJ rearrangement was used to identify disease-linked TCR variants. The raw public reads went through TCRdb reprocessing: fastp at Q25, MiXCR clone calling, in-frame beta chains kept. Identical CDR3 proteins give one entry, which carries the most common genes and DNA. TCRdb's processing, not the study's, gives the V and J calls here. The sample table contains approximately 220,000 distinct CDR3 sequences; only one count was recorded for roughly 25% of them. Under 8% of the sample rests with the top ten.

The clonotype comes from a male donor with ankylosing spondylitis or in good health (not recorded which). This chain is built from TRBV6-1 and TRBJ2-7; a weak D assignment points to TRBD2 (6 bases agree). Source material: blood, either unsorted or a sorted T cell fraction (not recorded which). For the CDR3, the sequence is CASTKGLRGEEQYF. The base sequence is TGTGCCAGCACTAAGGGACTCCGGGGCGAGGAGCAGTACTTC.